The sequence of this T cell receptor beta chain was determined in a study of tumor-infiltrating lymphocytes in localized non-small cell lung cancer. A word on this clone: Its antigen is unidentified.

Points from the study as a whole: Technical variation could not be separated from intratumor heterogeneity here.

Data came from immunoSEQ multiplex PCR; TCRdb stores just in-frame clones and leaves some out. The table records roughly 11,000 clones, roughly 84% of them present only once. CDR3 length equals 14 residues. Trimming stripped 4 bases from V and 4 bases from J, with 13 bases between. Germline CDR1 is GTSNPN and CDR2 is SVGIG (reference sequence). The chain carries TRBV30 and TRBJ1-4; tentatively, D is TRBD1 (5 bases). The TCR was taken from a human donor with non-small cell lung cancer. Sequenced material: lung tumor tissue. The CDR3: CAWTMWGFNEKLFF. CDR3 sequence (DNA): TGTGCCTGGACCATGTGGGGGTTTAATGAAAAACTGTTTTTT.